The present T cell receptor (beta chain) was sequenced within a study of graft-versus-host responses after intestinal transplantation. The protocol was immunoSEQ multiplex PCR, while the TCRdb copy is restricted to in-frame clones and leaves out a portion. The table records approximately 12,000 clones, 80% to 90% of them present only once. The CDR3 extends over 14 amino acids. With 2 bases clipped from V and 6 bases from J, the junction kept 4 bases outside the gene matches. Germline CDR1 and CDR2: SGHTA and FQGTGA. The sample was PBMCs, taken just under 130 days after transplant. This TCR derives from a human patient who received an intestinal transplant, so some T cells may come from the graft donor. The chain employs TRBV7-3 and TRBJ2-3, with 8 nucleotides matching TRBD2. Here the CDR3 DNA reads TGTGCCAGCAGCTTAGGGACTAGTGGGGATACGCAGTATTTT. Translating gives CASSLGTSGDTQYF. Filled out from reference TRBV7-3 and TRBJ2-3, the complete variable domain reads GAGVSQTPSNKVTEKGKYVELRCDPISGHTALYWYRQSLGQGPEFLIYFQGTGAADDSGLPNDRFFAVRPEGSVSTLKIQRTERGDSAVYLCASSLGTSGDTQYFGPGTRLTVL.